This T cell receptor beta chain was recorded in a study of blood T cell dynamics during melanoma immunotherapy. Concerning this clone: What it binds is unknown.

Time point specified: pre-treatment baseline. Broader study findings: Cell-free DNA CDR3 sequences most resembled the immune-effector CD8+ subset, which was also most clonal.

TCRdb keeps only in-frame clones here, not all; method: immunoSEQ multiplex PCR. The sample shows fewer than 15,000 clones, under 95% of them seen only once. Germline V CDR1 and CDR2: MNHNS, SASEGT. This CDR3 has 15 amino acids. V lost 2 bases to trimming and J lost 4 bases, with 12 bases between them. This clonotype originated in a human donor with melanoma. The specimen comprised effector memory CD8+ T cells from blood, sampled from a patient treated with checkpoint blockade. The chain carries TRBV6-1 and TRBJ1-5; D remains unclear. CDR3 bases: TGTGCCAGCAGTGAATTCCCGGACGGAAATCAGCCCCAGCATTTT. Its protein product is CASSEFPDGNQPQHF.